A single TCR beta chain is shown here with its context. Study processing details: Nucleated cell counts were estimated from reference gene primer amplification. Generated by immunoSEQ multiplex PCR, the TCRdb table keeps only in-frame clones and is missing some. D and trimming were read from the DNA, whereas the V and J calls and clone size are those reported in that table. In the table there are around 200,000 clones, around 79% of which are singletons. This sample was included in a study of blood T cell repertoires in COVID-19. Study at large: Collection of acute and convalescent COVID-19 samples took place in the United States, Italy and Spain.

Trimming took 2 bases from V and 7 from J; bases not matched to a gene: 2. The germline CDR1 and CDR2 sequences are KGHSH and LQKENI. The CDR3 sequence is 14 residues long. The sequencing input was peripheral blood. The source of this sequence is a man aged 45-65 years who had recovered from COVID-19. This rearrangement joins TRBV18 to TRBJ1-2, with TRBD1 matching 12 bases. The DNA for the CDR3 is TGTGCCAGCTCACCAGGGACAGGGGGCAGTGGCTACACCTTC. It specifies CASSPGTGGSGYTF.